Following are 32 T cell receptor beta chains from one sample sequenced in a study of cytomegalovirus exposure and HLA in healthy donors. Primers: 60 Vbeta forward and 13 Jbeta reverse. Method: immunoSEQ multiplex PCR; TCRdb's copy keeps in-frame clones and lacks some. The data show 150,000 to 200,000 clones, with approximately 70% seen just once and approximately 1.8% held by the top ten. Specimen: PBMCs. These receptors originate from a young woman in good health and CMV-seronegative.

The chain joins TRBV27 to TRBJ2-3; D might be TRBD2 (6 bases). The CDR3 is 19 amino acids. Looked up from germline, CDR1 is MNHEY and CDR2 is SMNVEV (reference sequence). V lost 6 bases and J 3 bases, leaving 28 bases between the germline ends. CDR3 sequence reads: CASSQGPRGDFRSTDTQYF. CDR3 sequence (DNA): TGTGCCAGCAGCCAAGGGCCTCGCGGGGACTTCCGGAGTACAGATACGCAGTATTTT.

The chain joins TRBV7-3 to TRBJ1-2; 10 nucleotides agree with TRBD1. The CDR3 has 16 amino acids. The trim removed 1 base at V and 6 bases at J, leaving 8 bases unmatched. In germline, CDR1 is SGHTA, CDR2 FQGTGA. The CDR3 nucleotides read TGTGCCAGCAGCTTAAACTCCCCCGGGACAGGGGATGGCTACACCTTC. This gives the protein CASSLNSPGTGDGYTF.

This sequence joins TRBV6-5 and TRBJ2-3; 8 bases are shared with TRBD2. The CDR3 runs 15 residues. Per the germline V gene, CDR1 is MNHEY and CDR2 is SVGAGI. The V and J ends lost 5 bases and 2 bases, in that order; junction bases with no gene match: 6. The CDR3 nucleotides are TGTGCCAGCAGTCGCTTCGGGAGGGTCACAGATACGCAGTATTTT. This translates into CASSRFGRVTDTQYF.

As DNA, the CDR3 is TGCGCCAGCAGCTTGAGAGCCTTTGGGCGGGACTACAATGAGCAGTTCTTC. This translates into CASSLRAFGRDYNEQFF. This chain joins TRBV5-1 and TRBJ2-1, with D perhaps TRBD2 (6 bases). Germline CDR1 SGHRS, CDR2 YFSETQ. Trimming shortened V by 1 base and J by 3 bases, and 17 bases separated the two germline ends. The CDR3 is made up of 17 amino acids.

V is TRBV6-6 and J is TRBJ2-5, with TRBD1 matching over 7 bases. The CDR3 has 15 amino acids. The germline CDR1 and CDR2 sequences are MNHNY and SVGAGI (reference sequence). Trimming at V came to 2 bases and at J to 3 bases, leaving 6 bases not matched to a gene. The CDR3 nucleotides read TGTGCCAGCAGTTACCCACGACAGGGTAAAGAGACCCAGTACTTC. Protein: CASSYPRQGKETQYF.

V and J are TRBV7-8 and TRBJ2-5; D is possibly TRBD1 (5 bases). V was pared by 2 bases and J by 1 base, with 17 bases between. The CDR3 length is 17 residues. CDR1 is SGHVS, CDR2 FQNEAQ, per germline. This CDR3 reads CASSLRRPTRGQETQYF. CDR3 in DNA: TGTGCCAGCAGCTTACGCCGACCGACAAGGGGCCAAGAGACCCAGTACTTC.

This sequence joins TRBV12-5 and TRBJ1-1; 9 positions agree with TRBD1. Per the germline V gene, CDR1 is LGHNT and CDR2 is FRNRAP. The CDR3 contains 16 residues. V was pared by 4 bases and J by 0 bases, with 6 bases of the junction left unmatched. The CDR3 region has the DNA TGTGCTAGTGGTTGGACAGGGGCGGCCGTGAACACTGAAGCTTTCTTT. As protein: CASGWTGAAVNTEAFF.

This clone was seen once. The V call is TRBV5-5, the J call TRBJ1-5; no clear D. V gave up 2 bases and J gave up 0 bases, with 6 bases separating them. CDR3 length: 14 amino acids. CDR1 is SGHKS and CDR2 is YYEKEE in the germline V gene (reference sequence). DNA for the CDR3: TGTGCCAGCAGCTTACATATTAGCAATCAGCCCCAGCATTTT. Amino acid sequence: CASSLHISNQPQHF.

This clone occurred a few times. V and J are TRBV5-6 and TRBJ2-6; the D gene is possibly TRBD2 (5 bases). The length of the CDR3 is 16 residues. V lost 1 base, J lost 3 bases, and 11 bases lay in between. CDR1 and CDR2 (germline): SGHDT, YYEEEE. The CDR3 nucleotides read TGTGCCAGCAGCTTGTTTGCGGGTTATGGGGCCAACGTCCTGACTTTC. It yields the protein CASSLFAGYGANVLTF.

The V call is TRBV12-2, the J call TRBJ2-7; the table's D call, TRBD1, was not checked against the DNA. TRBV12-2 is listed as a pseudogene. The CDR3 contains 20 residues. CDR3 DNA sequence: TGTGCAAGTCGCTTAGCGATGAATACCTGGGACAGGACGACGACCTACGAGCAGTACTTC. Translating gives CASRLAMNTWDRTTTYEQYF.

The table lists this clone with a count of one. The CDR3 DNA sequence: TGCGCCAGCAGTGCGGATCCCGGAGGGACTGAAGCTTTCTTT. This gives the protein CASSADPGGTEAFF. The chain has TRBV10-1 and TRBJ1-1; D gene unclear. Germline CDR1 WNHNN, CDR2 SYGVQD (reference sequence). V was shortened by 4 bases and J by 5 bases, with 14 bases between the two germline ends. The length of the CDR3 is 14 residues.

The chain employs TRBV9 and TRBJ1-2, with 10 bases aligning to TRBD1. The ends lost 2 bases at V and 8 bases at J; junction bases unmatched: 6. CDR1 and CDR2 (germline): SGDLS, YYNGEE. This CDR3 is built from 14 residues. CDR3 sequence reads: CASSVGDRGEGYTF. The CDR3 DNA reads TGTGCCAGCAGCGTTGGGGACAGGGGCGAAGGCTACACCTTC.

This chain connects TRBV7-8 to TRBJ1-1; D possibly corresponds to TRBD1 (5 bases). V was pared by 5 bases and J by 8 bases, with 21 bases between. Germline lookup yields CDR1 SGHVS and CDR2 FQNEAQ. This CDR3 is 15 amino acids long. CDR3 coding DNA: TGTGCCAGCAGCCACACCACTACAGGTCAAAGAGAAGCTTTCTTT. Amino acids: CASSHTTTGQREAFF.

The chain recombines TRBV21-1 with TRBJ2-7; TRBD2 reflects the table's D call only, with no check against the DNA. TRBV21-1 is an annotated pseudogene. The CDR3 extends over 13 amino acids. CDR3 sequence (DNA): TGTGCCCCCACGAGAAGTGTTCCCTACGAGCAGTACTTC. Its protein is CAPTRSVPYEQYF.

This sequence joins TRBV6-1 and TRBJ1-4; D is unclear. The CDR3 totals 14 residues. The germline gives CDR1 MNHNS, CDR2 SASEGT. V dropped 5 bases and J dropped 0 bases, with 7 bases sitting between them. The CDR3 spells CASSQEATNEKLFF. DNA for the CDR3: TGTGCCAGCAGTCAGGAAGCAACTAATGAAAAACTGTTTTTT.

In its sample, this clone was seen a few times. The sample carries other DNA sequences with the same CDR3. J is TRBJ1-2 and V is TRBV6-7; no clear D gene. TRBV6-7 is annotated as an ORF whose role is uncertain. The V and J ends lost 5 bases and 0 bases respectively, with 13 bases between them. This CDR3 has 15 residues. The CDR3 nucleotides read TGTGCCAGCAGTCCCCGAGGTTTTGCTAACTATGGCTACACCTTC. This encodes CASSPRGFANYGYTF.

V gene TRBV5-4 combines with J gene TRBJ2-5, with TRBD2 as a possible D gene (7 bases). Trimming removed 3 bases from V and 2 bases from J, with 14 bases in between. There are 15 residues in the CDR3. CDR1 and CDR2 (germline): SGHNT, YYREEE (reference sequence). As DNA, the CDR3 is TGTGCCAGCAGCTATGGGGGAGGGGGTCAAGAGACCCAGTACTTC. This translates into CASSYGGGGQETQYF.

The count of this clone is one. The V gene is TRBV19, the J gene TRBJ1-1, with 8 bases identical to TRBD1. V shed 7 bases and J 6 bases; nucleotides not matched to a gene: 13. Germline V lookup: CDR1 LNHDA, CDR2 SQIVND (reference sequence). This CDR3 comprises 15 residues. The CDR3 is CASTAGSQGASEAFF. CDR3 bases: TGTGCCAGTACCGCAGGAAGTCAGGGGGCATCTGAAGCTTTCTTT.

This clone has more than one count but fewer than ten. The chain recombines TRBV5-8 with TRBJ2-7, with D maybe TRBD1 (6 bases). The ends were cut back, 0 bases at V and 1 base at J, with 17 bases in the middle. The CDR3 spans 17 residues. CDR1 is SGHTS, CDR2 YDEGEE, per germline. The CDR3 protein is CASSLGTGLSLSYEQYF. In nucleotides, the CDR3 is TGTGCCAGCAGCTTGGGAACAGGGCTTTCTTTGTCCTACGAGCAGTACTTC.

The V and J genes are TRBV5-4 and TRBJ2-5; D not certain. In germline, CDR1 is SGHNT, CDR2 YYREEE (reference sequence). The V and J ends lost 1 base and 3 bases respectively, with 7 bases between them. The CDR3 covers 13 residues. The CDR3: CASSLYRKETQYF. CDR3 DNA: TGTGCCAGCAGCTTGTACAGAAAAGAGACCCAGTACTTC.

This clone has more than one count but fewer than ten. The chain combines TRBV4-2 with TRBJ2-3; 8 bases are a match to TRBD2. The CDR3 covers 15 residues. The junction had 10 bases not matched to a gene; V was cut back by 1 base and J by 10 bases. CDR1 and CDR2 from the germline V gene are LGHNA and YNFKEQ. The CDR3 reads CASSQGLAQREAQYF. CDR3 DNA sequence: TGTGCCAGCAGCCAAGGACTAGCGCAGAGGGAGGCGCAGTATTTT.

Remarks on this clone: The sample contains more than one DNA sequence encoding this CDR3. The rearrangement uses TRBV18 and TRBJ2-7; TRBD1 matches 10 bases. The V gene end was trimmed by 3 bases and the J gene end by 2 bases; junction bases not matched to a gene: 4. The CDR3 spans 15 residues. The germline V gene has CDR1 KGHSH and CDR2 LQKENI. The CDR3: CASSPAGTGAYEQYF. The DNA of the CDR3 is TGTGCCAGCTCACCTGCCGGGACAGGGGCCTACGAGCAGTACTTC.

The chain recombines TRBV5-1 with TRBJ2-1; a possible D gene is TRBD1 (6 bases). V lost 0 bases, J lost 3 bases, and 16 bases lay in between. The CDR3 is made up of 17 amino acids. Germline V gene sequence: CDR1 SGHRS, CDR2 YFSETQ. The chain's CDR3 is CASSLAAMGADYNEQFF. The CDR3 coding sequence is TGCGCCAGCAGCTTGGCCGCGATGGGGGCAGACTACAATGAGCAGTTCTTC.

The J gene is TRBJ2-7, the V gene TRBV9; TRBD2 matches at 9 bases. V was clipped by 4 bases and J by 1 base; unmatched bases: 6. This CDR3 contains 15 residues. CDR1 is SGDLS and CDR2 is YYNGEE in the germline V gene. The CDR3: CASSFSGSPSYEQYF. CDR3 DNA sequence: TGTGCCAGCAGCTTTAGCGGGAGTCCTTCCTACGAGCAGTACTTC.

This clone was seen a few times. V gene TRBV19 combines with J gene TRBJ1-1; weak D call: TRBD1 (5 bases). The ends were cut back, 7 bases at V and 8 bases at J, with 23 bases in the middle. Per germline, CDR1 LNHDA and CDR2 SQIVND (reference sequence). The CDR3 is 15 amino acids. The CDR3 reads CASTASPRRGSEAFF. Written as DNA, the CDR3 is TGTGCCAGTACCGCCTCCCCCAGGCGGGGGTCCGAAGCTTTCTTT.

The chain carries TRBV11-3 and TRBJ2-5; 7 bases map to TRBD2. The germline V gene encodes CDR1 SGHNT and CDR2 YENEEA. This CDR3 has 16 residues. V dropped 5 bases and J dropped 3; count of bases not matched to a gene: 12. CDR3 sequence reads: CASSDRGTSEKETQYF. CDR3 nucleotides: TGTGCCAGCAGCGACAGAGGTACTAGCGAGAAAGAGACCCAGTACTTC.

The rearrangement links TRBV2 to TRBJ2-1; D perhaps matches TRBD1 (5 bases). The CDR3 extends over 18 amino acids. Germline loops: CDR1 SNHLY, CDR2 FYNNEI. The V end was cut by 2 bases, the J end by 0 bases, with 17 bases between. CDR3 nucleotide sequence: TGTGCCAGCAGTGAATCCCTACCTCAGGGAAGCTCCTACAATGAGCAGTTCTTC. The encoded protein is CASSESLPQGSSYNEQFF.

CDR3 in DNA: TGTGCCAGCAGCCAAGCCTTGCTCGACAGGAGGAAGTACGAGCAGTACTTC. As protein: CASSQALLDRRKYEQYF. J is TRBJ2-7 and V is TRBV4-2; possible D gene TRBD1, 6 bases. Trimming stripped 1 base from V and 4 bases from J, with 20 bases between. CDR1 and CDR2 from the germline V gene are LGHNA and YNFKEQ. This CDR3 contains 17 residues.

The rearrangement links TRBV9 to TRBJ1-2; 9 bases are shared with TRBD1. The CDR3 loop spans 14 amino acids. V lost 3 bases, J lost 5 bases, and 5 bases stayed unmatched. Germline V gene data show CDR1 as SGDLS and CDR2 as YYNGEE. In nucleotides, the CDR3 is TGTGCCAGCAGCGCACAGGGGGCGCGGTATGGCTACACCTTC. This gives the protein CASSAQGARYGYTF. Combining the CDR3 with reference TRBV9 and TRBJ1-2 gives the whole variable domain DSGVTQTPKHLITATGQRVTLRCSPRSGDLSVYWYQQSLDQGLQFLIQYYNGEERAKGNILERFSAQQFPDLHSELNLSSLELGDSALYFCASSAQGARYGYTFGSGTRLTVV.

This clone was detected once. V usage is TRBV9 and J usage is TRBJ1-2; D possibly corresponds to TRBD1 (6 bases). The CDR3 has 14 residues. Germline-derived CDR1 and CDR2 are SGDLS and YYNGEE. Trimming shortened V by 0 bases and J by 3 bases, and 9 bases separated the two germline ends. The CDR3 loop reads CASSVEGGYYGYTF. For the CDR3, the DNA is TGTGCCAGCAGCGTAGAGGGGGGGTACTATGGCTACACCTTC.

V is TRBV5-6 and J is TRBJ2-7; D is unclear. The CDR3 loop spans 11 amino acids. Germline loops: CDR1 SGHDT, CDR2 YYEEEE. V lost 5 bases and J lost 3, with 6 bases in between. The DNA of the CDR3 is TGTGCCAGCAGTCGCGACTACGAGCAGTACTTC. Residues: CASSRDYEQYF. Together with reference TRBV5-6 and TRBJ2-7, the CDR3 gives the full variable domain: DAGVTQSPTHLIKTRGQQVTLRCSPKSGHDTVSWYQQALGQGPQFIFQYYEEEERQRGNFPDRFSGHQFPNYSSELNVNALLLGDSALYLCASSRDYEQYFGPGTRLTVT.

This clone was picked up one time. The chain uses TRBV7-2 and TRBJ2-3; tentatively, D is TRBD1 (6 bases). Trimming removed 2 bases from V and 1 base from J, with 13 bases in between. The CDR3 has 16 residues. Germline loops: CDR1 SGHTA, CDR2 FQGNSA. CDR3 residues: CASSLRSGAGTDTQYF. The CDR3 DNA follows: TGTGCCAGCAGCTTAAGGTCAGGGGCCGGCACAGATACGCAGTATTTT. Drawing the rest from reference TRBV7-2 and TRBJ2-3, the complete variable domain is GAGVSQSPSNKVTEKGKDVELRCDPISGHTALYWYRQSLGQGLEFLIYFQGNSAPDKSGLPSDRFSAERTGGSVSTLTIQRTQQEDSAVYLCASSLRSGAGTDTQYFGPGTRLTVL.